A selection of T cell receptor beta chains follows, all from one sample in a study of cytomegalovirus exposure and HLA in healthy donors. TCRdb keeps only in-frame clones here, not all; method: immunoSEQ multiplex PCR. The sample lists 55,000 to 80,000 clones; approximately 71% were seen once. The sequenced sample consisted of PBMCs. Receptors were obtained from a middle-aged man in good health and CMV-seropositive. CDR3s include the opening cysteine and the closing phenylalanine or tryptophan. The order of the fields is V gene, clone size, J gene, CDR3 protein. Part of the rows lack a size; the others show once, few, many or a class for expanded clones.

>TRBV4-3|once|TRBJ2-3
CASSQSSPRSGGTTDTQYF
>TRBV4-3|NA|TRBJ2-1
CASSQDGVRGEQFF
>TRBV5-1|NA|TRBJ2-1
CASSLMWARGLGGEQFF
>TRBV10-2|NA|TRBJ1-5
CASSESGGANQPQHF
>TRBV7-2|NA|TRBJ2-7
CASSFGSVYEQYF
>TRBV5-4|NA|TRBJ2-7
CASSQRSRDEQYF
>TRBV6-1|NA|TRBJ2-1
CASSESGRAYEQFF
>TRBV5-4|NA|TRBJ2-1
CASSLRLGEQFF
>TRBV10-1|NA|TRBJ2-7
CASSPRLTYEQYF
>TRBV10-3|few|TRBJ2-7
CAISAPRGPYEQYF
>TRBV19|NA|TRBJ1-1
CASSIANSKTEAFF
>TRBV30|NA|TRBJ2-7
CAWGSWTSGSYEQYF
>TRBV6-1|NA|TRBJ2-2
CASSVQGANTGELFF
>TRBV7-2|NA|TRBJ1-1
CASSLLSGGSWNTEAFF
>TRBV5-3|NA|TRBJ2-7
CARSPLVLRKPYEQYF
>TRBV4-3|NA|TRBJ2-1
CASSQRSGDTEQFF
>TRBV9|NA|TRBJ1-5
CASSRTGGNQPQHF
>TRBV5-1|NA|TRBJ2-1
CPQQAYNEQFF
>TRBV30|NA|TRBJ2-1
CAWSSPGIATFF
>TRBV6-6|NA|TRBJ2-3
CASSSSGTGSGDTQYF
>TRBV9|once|TRBJ2-7
CASSVEDSVFRPYEQYF
>TRBV9|few|TRBJ2-3
CASSVESGLRTDTQYF
>TRBV29-1|NA|TRBJ1-1
CSVVPAATEAFF
>TRBV7-2|NA|TRBJ2-7
CASSLADITYEQYF
>TRBV6-1|NA|TRBJ1-4
CASSGRTGVGEKLFF
>TRBV9|medium-sized|TRBJ1-2
CASSVGDTFRFGYTF
>TRBV5-4|NA|TRBJ1-1
CASSLSGDTEAFF
>TRBV10-3|NA|TRBJ2-2
CATRVPAGGSGELFF
>TRBV9|NA|TRBJ2-7
CASSGDRGSYEQYF
>TRBV4-1|NA|TRBJ2-7
CASSPGQGSTYEQYF
>TRBV29-1|few|TRBJ2-7
CSVGQIGGYEQYF
>TRBV10-3|NA|TRBJ1-1
CAIIRDSGRHTEAFF
>TRBV6-5|NA|TRBJ2-7
CASSPYRDSAYEPYF
>TRBV5-1|NA|TRBJ2-3
CASSASGGSYPRTDTQYF
>TRBV6-1|many|TRBJ2-7
CASSPRDRGRGEQYF
>TRBV28|NA|TRBJ2-2
CAGKGSTGELFF
>TRBV10-1|NA|TRBJ1-1
CASSEQGNTEAFF
>TRBV19|few|TRBJ2-5
CASSSRGGQGLTQYF
>TRBV5-4|NA|TRBJ2-3
CASSSTQGTDTQYF
>TRBV4-2|few|TRBJ1-4
CASSQGDRDDEKLFF
>TRBV7-9|NA|TRBJ1-5
CASSQGGSINQPQHF
>TRBV7-6|NA|TRBJ2-2
CASSLEGGGFNTGELFF
>TRBV28|many|TRBJ2-7
CASSLEFLGSGYEQYF
>TRBV5-1|NA|TRBJ1-5
CASSLEPNSNQPQHF
>TRBV6-6|NA|TRBJ2-7
CASSKDRGGYEQYF
>TRBV5-4|NA|TRBJ2-3
CASSSLAGGVTDTQYF
>TRBV15|NA|TRBJ2-2
CATSRGLAGGPDGELFF
>TRBV11-2|few|TRBJ2-7
CASRIRGGSYEQYF
>TRBV23-1|NA|TRBJ1-2
CASRPLMGSNTF
>TRBV7-2|NA|TRBJ2-7
CASSTFQGANTYEQYF
>TRBV7-7|NA|TRBJ2-7
CASSPGTGTYEQYF
>TRBV30|NA|TRBJ2-7
CAWSASRFSYEQYF
>TRBV5-1|NA|TRBJ1-1
CASSSDRGDTEAFF
>TRBV4-3|NA|TRBJ1-3
CASSQDRRTLSGNTIYF
>TRBV14|NA|TRBJ1-1
CASSRHHREYNTEAFF